The 7 T cell receptor beta chains below all came from one sample that was sequenced in a study of Ad26.COV2.S vaccination and SARS-CoV-2 variants. Some clones are missing from TCRdb's copy, which holds only in-frame ones; the method was immunoSEQ multiplex PCR. The sample lists around 450,000 clones; around 87% were seen once. The treatment denotes: approximately 18 received Ad26.COV2.S at low or high dose, single or two shots; 5 received placebo; per-sample allocation not given. Sampling took place 63 days after the first vaccine or placebo injection. The material sequenced was peripheral blood, taken in a trial of Ad26.COV2.S vaccine versus placebo. The receptors were sampled from a person between 18 and 65 years old who received the Ad26.COV2.S COVID-19 vaccine or a placebo.

This rearrangement joins TRBV30 to TRBJ2-7, with D perhaps TRBD1 or TRBD2 (6 bases each). Germline V gene data show CDR1 as GTSNPN and CDR2 as SVGIG (reference sequence). Trimming took 4 bases from V and 2 from J, leaving 12 bases between them. This CDR3 is 13 amino acids long. The CDR3 DNA is TGTGCCTGGACGGGGGCAGGGACCTACGAGCAGTACTTC. Protein: CAWTGAGTYEQYF.

This sequence joins TRBV7-9 and TRBJ2-3; D not resolved. V lost 5 bases and J lost 4, with 10 bases in between. Germline V gene sequence: CDR1 SEHNR, CDR2 FQNEAQ (reference sequence). This CDR3 is 13 amino acids long. In nucleotides, the CDR3 is TGTGCCAGCAGCACCTTAGTGGCAGATACGCAGTATTTT. Its protein product is CASSTLVADTQYF.

This clone has more than one count but fewer than ten. The chain has TRBV7-9 and TRBJ1-5, with D possibly TRBD1 on 5 matching bases. Between the trimmed V and J ends, which lost 5 bases and 2 bases, there was a span of 10 bases. The germline V gene has CDR1 SEHNR and CDR2 FQNEAQ (reference sequence). This CDR3 spans 14 amino acids. The DNA of the CDR3 is TGTGCCAGCAGCAAAGGGGTCGGCAATCAGCCCCAGCATTTT. Protein product: CASSKGVGNQPQHF.

The CDR3, as DNA: TGTGCCAGCAGAACAGGGGGTGGTTCACCCCTCCACTTT. Its translation is CASRTGGGSPLHF. The rearrangement joins TRBV27 to TRBJ1-6; 8 nucleotides match TRBD1. The CDR3 consists of 13 residues. The J segment lost 9 bases and the V segment lost 6 bases, leaving 4 bases of the junction unmatched. CDR1 is MNHEY and CDR2 is SMNVEV in the germline V gene (reference sequence).

V and J are TRBV18 and TRBJ2-3, with TRBD2 matching 10 bases. The CDR3 is 16 amino acids. Unmatched junction bases numbered 1, after V lost 1 base and J lost 0 bases. Germline V gene data show CDR1 as KGHSH and CDR2 as LQKENI. CDR3 DNA: TGTGCCAGCTCACCACAGCGGGGGGGCAGCACAGATACGCAGTATTTT. Its translation is CASSPQRGGSTDTQYF.

This clone has a single count. CDR3 in DNA: TGCGCCAGCAGCTTGTCGTGGAACACCGGGGAGCTGTTTTTT. Its translation is CASSLSWNTGELFF. The chain employs TRBV5-1 and TRBJ2-2; the D is unclear. Germline CDR1 is SGHRS and CDR2 is YFSETQ. V lost 1 base and J lost 1, with 5 bases in between. There are 14 residues in the CDR3.

The rearrangement links TRBV19 to TRBJ1-5; D may be TRBD1 (5 bases). Deletions cut 5 bases from V and 5 bases from J, with 19 bases between. The germline gives CDR1 LNHDA, CDR2 SQIVND (reference sequence). This CDR3 comprises 16 residues. The DNA for the CDR3 is TGTGCCAGTAGTTCTCGGGAGGGGAGAATATATCAGCCCCAGCATTTT. Protein sequence: CASSSREGRIYQPQHF.